This TCR beta chain is drawn from a study of molecular identifiers for immune sequencing clone quantification. At the level of the study: Four portions were sequenced after RNA from 20,000 or 100,000 naive CD8 cells was split five ways in replicates. General study points: Clones of above 20 RNA copies carried over 97% of effector molecules; in naive cells they carried under 1%.

This clonotype showed up many times. Its antigen remains unidentified. Trimming took 4 bases from V and 2 from J, leaving 14 bases between them. Germline V gene sequence: CDR1 PRHDT, CDR2 FYEKMQ (reference sequence). The CDR3 is made up of 15 amino acids. TCRdb redid the calling of the PCR reads with MiXCR, one entry per CDR3 protein. Of roughly 320,000 distinct CDR3 sequences in the sample, roughly 24% were seen once. Naive CD8 T cells were sorted, and the gate applied was CD8+CD4-CCR7+CD45RA+. The chain employs TRBV13 and TRBJ2-5; D could derive from TRBD1 or TRBD2 (6 bases each). The TCR was taken from a human donor in good health. Some libraries in this study had Jurkat cell RNA spiked in. The sample consisted of naive CD8+ T cells from blood, with Jurkat cell RNA spiked in. Subset indicated: FACS-sorted CD8+CD4-CCR7+CD45RA+ naive T cells. The CDR3 reads CASSSAGGRQETQYF. CDR3 DNA: TGTGCCAGCAGCTCAGCCGGGGGCAGGCAAGAGACCCAGTACTTC.